This TCR beta chain came from a study of blood T cell repertoires in COVID-19. Overall study: Sample material is recorded as cDNA or gDNA derived from T cells, B-cell-depleted T cells, or PBMCs.

Libraries were prepared by immunoSEQ multiplex PCR; TCRdb keeps only in-frame clonotypes and omits some of them. This table has about 26,000 clones, about 90% appearing once. The CDR3 length is 12 residues. CDR1 and CDR2 (germline): MDHEN, SYDVKM. Trimming stripped 3 bases from V and 7 bases from J, with 7 bases between. The rearrangement links TRBV28 to TRBJ1-5; D gene unclear. Sequencing used peripheral blood. The receptor's source is a man in his 70s with acute or convalescent COVID-19. The CDR3 nucleotides are TGTGCCAGCAGTTTCTATAAGCAGCCCCAGCATTTT. Its protein is CASSFYKQPQHF.